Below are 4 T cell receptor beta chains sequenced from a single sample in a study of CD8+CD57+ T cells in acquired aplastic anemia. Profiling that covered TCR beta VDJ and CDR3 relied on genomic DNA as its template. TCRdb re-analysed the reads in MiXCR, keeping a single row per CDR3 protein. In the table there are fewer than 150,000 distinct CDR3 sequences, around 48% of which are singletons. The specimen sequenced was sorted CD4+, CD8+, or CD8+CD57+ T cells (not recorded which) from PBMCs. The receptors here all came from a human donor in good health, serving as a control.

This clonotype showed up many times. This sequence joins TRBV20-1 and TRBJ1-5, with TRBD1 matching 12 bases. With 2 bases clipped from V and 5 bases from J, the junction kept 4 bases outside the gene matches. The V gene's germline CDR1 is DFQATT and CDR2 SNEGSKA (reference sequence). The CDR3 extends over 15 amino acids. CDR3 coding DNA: TGCAGTGCTAGAACCGGGACAGGGGGCTATCAGCCCCAGCATTTT. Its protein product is CSARTGTGGYQPQHF.

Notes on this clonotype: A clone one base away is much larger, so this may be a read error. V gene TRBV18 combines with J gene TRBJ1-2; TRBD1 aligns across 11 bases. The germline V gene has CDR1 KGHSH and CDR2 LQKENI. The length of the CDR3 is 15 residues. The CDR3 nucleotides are TGTGCCAGCTCACCACGGGACAGGGGGTCGTATGGCTGCACCTTC. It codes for CASSPRDRGSYGCTF.

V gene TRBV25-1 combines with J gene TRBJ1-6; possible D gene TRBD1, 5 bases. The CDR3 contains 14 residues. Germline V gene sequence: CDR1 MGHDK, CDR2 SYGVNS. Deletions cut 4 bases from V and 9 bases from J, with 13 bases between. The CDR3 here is CASSGGGLPSPLHF. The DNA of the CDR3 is TGTGCCAGCAGTGGGGGGGGGTTGCCTTCACCCCTCCACTTT.

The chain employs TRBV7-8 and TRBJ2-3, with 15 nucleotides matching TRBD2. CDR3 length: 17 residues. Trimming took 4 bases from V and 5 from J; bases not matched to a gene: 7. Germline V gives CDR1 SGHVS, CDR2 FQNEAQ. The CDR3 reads CASSSRTSGGAGDTQYF. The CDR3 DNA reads TGTGCCAGCAGCTCCAGGACTAGCGGGGGGGCCGGAGATACGCAGTATTTT.